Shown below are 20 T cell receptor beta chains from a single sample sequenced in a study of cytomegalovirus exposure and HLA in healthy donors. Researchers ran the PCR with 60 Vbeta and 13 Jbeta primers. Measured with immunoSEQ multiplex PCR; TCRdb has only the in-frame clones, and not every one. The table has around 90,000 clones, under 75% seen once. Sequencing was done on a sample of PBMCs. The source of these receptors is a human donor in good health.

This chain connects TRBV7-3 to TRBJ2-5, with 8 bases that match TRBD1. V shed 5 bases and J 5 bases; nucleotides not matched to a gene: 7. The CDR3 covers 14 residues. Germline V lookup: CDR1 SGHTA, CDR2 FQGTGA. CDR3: CASSPRGLGETQYF. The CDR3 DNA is TGTGCCAGCAGCCCCAGGGGGCTGGGGGAGACCCAGTACTTC.

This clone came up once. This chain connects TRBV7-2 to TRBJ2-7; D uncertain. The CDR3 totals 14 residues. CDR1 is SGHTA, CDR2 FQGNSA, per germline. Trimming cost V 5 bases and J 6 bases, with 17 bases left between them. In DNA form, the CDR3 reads TGTGCCAGCAGCCGATCTAGTGCCTCGAGCGAGCAGTACTTC. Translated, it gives CASSRSSASSEQYF.

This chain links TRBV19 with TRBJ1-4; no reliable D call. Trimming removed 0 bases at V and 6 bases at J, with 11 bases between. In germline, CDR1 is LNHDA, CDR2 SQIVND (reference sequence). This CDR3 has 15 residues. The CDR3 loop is CASSIERVLHEKLFF. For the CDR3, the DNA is TGTGCCAGTAGTATAGAACGGGTCTTGCATGAAAAACTGTTTTTT.

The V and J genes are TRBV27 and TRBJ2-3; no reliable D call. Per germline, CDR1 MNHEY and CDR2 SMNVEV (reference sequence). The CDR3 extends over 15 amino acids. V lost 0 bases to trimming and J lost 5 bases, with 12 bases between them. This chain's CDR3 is CASSLSSKRGDTQYF. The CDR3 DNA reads TGTGCCAGCAGTTTATCCAGCAAACGCGGAGATACGCAGTATTTT.

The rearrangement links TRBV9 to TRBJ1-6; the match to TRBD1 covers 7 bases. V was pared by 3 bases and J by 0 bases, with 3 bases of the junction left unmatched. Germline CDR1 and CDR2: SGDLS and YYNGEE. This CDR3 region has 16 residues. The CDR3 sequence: CASSATGSSYNSPLHF. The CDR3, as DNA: TGTGCCAGCAGCGCGACAGGGAGCTCCTATAATTCACCCCTCCACTTT. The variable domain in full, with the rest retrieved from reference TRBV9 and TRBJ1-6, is DSGVTQTPKHLITATGQRVTLRCSPRSGDLSVYWYQQSLDQGLQFLIQYYNGEERAKGNILERFSAQQFPDLHSELNLSSLELGDSALYFCASSATGSSYNSPLHFGNGTRLTVT.

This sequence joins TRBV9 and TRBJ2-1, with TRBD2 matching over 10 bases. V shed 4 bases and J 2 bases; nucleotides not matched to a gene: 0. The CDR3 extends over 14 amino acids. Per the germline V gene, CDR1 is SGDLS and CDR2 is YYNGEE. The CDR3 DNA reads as TGTGCCAGCAGCAGCGGGGGGGCCTACAATGAGCAGTTCTTC. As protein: CASSSGGAYNEQFF.

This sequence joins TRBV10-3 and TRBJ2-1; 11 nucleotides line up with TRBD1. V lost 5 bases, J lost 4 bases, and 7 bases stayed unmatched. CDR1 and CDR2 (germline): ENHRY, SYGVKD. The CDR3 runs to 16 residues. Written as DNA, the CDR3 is TGTGCCATCAGTTCGGCCGGGACAGGGGGATACAATGAGCAGTTCTTC. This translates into CAISSAGTGGYNEQFF.

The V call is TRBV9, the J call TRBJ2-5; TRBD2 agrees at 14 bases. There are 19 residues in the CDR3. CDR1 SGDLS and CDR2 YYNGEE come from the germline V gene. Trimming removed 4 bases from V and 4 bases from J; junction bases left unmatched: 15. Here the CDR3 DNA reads TGTGCCAGCAGCCCAGGACTAGCGGGGGGACCCGCGGCGCCAGAGACCCAGTACTTC. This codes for CASSPGLAGGPAAPETQYF.

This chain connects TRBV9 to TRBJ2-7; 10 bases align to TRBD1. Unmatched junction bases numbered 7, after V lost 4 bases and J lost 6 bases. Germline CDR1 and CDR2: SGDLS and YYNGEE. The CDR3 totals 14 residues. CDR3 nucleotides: TGTGCCAGCAGCCCTCGACAGGGGGCAGCCGAGCAGTACTTC. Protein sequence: CASSPRQGAAEQYF.

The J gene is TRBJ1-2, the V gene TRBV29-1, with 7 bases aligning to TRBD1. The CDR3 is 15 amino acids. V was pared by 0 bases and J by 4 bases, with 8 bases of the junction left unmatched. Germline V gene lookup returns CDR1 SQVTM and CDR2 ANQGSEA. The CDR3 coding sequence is TGCAGCGTTGAAGATCAAACAGGGGAGGTCTATGGCTACACCTTC. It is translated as CSVEDQTGEVYGYTF.

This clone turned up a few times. DNA of the CDR3: TGCGCCAGCAGCTACCGGGACAGGGGGAATGAGCAGTTCTTC. Translating it yields CASSYRDRGNEQFF. V and J are TRBV5-1 and TRBJ2-1, with 11 bases aligning to TRBD1. The germline CDR1 and CDR2 sequences are SGHRS and YFSETQ. The CDR3 has 14 amino acids. Unmatched junction bases numbered 3, after V lost 3 bases and J lost 7 bases.

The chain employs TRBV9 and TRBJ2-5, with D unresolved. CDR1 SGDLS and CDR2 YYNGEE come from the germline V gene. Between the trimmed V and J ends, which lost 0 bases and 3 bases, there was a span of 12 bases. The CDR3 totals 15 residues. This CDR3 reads CASSVVPVEKETQYF. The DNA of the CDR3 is TGTGCCAGCAGCGTAGTCCCGGTAGAGAAAGAGACCCAGTACTTC.

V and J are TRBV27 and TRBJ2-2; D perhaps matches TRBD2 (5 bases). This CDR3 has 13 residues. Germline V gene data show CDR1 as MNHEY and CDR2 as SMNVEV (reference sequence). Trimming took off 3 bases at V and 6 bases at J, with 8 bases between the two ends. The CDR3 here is CASSLPRAGELFF. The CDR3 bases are TGTGCCAGCAGTTTGCCGCGGGCCGGGGAGCTGTTTTTT.

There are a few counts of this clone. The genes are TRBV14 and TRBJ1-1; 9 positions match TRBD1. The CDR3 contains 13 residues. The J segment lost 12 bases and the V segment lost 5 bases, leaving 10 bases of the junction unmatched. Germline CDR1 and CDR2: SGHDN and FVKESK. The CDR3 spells CASSSTGQGRTFF. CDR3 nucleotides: TGTGCCAGCAGCTCGACTGGACAGGGGAGGACTTTCTTT.

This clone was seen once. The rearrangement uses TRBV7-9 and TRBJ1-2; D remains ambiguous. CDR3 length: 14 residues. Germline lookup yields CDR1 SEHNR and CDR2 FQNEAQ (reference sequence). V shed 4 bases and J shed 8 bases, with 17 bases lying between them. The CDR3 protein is CASSSEGLYGGYTF. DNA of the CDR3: TGTGCCAGCAGCTCAGAGGGTCTCTATGGAGGCTACACCTTC.

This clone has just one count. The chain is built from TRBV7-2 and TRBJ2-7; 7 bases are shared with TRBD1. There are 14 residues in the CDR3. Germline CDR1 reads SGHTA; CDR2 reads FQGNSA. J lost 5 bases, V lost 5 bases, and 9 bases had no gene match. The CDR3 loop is CASSRRQGINEQYF. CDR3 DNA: TGTGCCAGCAGCCGGCGACAGGGTATCAACGAGCAGTACTTC. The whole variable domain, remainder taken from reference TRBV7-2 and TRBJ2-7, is GAGVSQSPSNKVTEKGKDVELRCDPISGHTALYWYRQSLGQGLEFLIYFQGNSAPDKSGLPSDRFSAERTGGSVSTLTIQRTQQEDSAVYLCASSRRQGINEQYFGPGTRLTVT.

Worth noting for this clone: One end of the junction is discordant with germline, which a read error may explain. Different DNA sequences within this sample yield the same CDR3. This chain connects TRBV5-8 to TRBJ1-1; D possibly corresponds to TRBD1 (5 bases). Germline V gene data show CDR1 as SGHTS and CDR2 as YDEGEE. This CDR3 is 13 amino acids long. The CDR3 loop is CASTYGGDTEAFF. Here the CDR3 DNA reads TGCGCCAGCACCTATGGAGGGGACACTGAAGCTTTCTTT.

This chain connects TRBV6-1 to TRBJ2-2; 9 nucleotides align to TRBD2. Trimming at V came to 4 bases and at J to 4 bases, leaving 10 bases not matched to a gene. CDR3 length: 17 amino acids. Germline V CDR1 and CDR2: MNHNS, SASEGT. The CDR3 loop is CASSGSGGPRRTGELFF. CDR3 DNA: TGTGCCAGCAGTGGTAGCGGGGGCCCTCGGCGCACCGGGGAGCTGTTTTTT.

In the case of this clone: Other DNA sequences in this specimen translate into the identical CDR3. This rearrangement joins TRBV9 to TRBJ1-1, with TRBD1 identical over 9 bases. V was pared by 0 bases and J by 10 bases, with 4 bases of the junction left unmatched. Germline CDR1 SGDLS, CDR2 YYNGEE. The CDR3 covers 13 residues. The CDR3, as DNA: TGTGCCAGCAGCGTAGAGAACAGGGGGCCAGCTTTCTTT. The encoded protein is CASSVENRGPAFF.

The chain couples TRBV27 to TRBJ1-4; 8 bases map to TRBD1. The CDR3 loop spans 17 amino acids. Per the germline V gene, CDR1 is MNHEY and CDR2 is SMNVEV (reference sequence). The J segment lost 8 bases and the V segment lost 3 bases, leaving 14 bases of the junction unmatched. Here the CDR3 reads CASSLGRGRAGNEKLFF. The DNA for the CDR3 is TGTGCCAGCAGTTTGGGCAGGGGGCGTGCAGGTAACGAAAAACTGTTTTTT.